The 27 T cell receptor beta chains presented below share a single source sample, sequenced in a study of T cell responses to AZD1222 COVID-19 vaccine. TCRdb's copy holds only in-frame clones and misses some; the assay was immunoSEQ multiplex PCR. The sample carries under 150,000 clones, about nine tenths recorded once. Sequenced here: peripheral blood, sampled 28 days after the second AZD1222 dose. Every receptor here comes from an adult who received the AZD1222 COVID-19 vaccine.

The V call is TRBV7-2, the J call TRBJ2-7; TRBD1 matches at 7 bases. The CDR3 contains 17 residues. Trimming took 0 bases from V and 0 from J; bases not matched to a gene: 8. The germline gives CDR1 SGHTA, CDR2 FQGNSA. CDR3 sequence: CASSLASTGTTSYEQYF. The DNA for the CDR3 is TGTGCCAGCAGCTTAGCCTCGACAGGGACCACCTCCTACGAGCAGTACTTC.

The rearrangement joins TRBV3-1 (or the pseudogene TRBV3-2) to TRBJ2-5, with D maybe TRBD1 (5 bases). CDR3 length: 14 residues. V was trimmed by 4 bases and J by 5 bases, leaving 14 bases between them. CDR1 is LGHDT and CDR2 is YNNKEL in the germline V gene (reference sequence). The CDR3 DNA reads as TGTGCCAGCAGCCGCCCCACAGGTGGGGAGACCCAGTACTTC. Amino acid sequence: CASSRPTGGETQYF.

The J gene is TRBJ2-2, the V gene TRBV27; 9 bases align to TRBD1. Germline assignment: CDR1 MNHEY and CDR2 SMNVEV (reference sequence). This CDR3 contains 16 residues. V dropped 3 bases and J dropped 2; count of bases not matched to a gene: 4. The chain's CDR3 is CASSLWGQGNTGELFF. The CDR3, as DNA: TGTGCCAGCAGTTTGTGGGGACAGGGAAACACCGGGGAGCTGTTTTTT.

The V call is TRBV6-2 or TRBV6-3, the J call TRBJ2-5; no clear D. CDR3 length: 15 amino acids. CDR1 is MNHEY, CDR2 SVGEGT, per germline. Trimming pared 5 bases from V and 1 base from J, leaving 14 bases between. CDR3 bases: TGTGCCAGCAGTCTACAGCCCCGCGCCCAAGAGACCCAGTACTTC. Translation: CASSLQPRAQETQYF.

The chain couples TRBV5-1 to TRBJ2-7; the D gene could be TRBD1 or TRBD2 (5 bases each). The CDR3 is 14 residues long. CDR1 and CDR2 (germline): SGHRS, YFSETQ. The V end was cut by 2 bases, the J end by 3 bases, with 12 bases between. CDR3 DNA: TGCGCCAGCAGCTTAGCAGGGACCATCTACGAGCAGTACTTC. It encodes CASSLAGTIYEQYF.

The J gene is TRBJ1-2, the V gene TRBV4-3; D uncertain. This CDR3 comprises 16 residues. V lost 0 bases and J 7 bases, leaving 18 bases between the germline ends. Looked up from germline, CDR1 is LGHNA and CDR2 is YSLEER. CDR3 nucleotides: TGCGCCAGCAGCCAAGATGGGCTCACTCCCTTAGGTGGCTACACCTTC. Its translation is CASSQDGLTPLGGYTF.

This chain uses TRBV9 with TRBJ2-7; the match to TRBD1 covers 10 bases. In germline, CDR1 is SGDLS, CDR2 YYNGEE. Trimming at V came to 1 base and at J to 3 bases, leaving 4 bases not matched to a gene. The CDR3 totals 15 residues. As DNA, the CDR3 is TGTGCCAGCAGCGTATCGGGGACAGGGGTCTACGAGCAGTACTTC. Translating it yields CASSVSGTGVYEQYF. Variable domain in full (rest from reference TRBV9 and TRBJ2-7): DSGVTQTPKHLITATGQRVTLRCSPRSGDLSVYWYQQSLDQGLQFLIQYYNGEERAKGNILERFSAQQFPDLHSELNLSSLELGDSALYFCASSVSGTGVYEQYFGPGTRLTVT.

This sequence joins TRBV9 and TRBJ2-1; 8 bases are a match to TRBD2. V lost 0 bases, J lost 5 bases, and 4 bases stayed unmatched. CDR3 length: 15 residues. The V gene's germline CDR1 is SGDLS and CDR2 YYNGEE. The CDR3, as DNA: TGTGCCAGCAGCGTAGCGGGGGGGGCCAACAATGAGCAGTTCTTC. Protein product: CASSVAGGANNEQFF. The whole variable domain, filled in from reference TRBV9 and TRBJ2-1, reads DSGVTQTPKHLITATGQRVTLRCSPRSGDLSVYWYQQSLDQGLQFLIQYYNGEERAKGNILERFSAQQFPDLHSELNLSSLELGDSALYFCASSVAGGANNEQFFGPGTRLTVL.

V and J are TRBV12-5 and TRBJ1-1, with TRBD1 matching over 10 bases. The V segment lost 5 bases and the J segment 8 bases; nucleotides outside the gene matches: 5. From germline, CDR1 is LGHNT and CDR2 FRNRAP. The CDR3 has 13 amino acids. CDR3: CASGPGTGAEAFF. Here the CDR3 DNA reads TGTGCTAGTGGTCCCGGGACAGGGGCCGAAGCTTTCTTT.

The chain links TRBV4-2 to TRBJ1-6; D may be TRBD1 (6 bases). Germline CDR1 reads LGHNA; CDR2 reads YNFKEQ. Trimming took 0 bases from V and 7 from J, leaving 13 bases between them. This CDR3 has 16 residues. The CDR3 DNA is TGTGCCAGCAGCCAAGAAAGTTATACAGGGAATTCACCCCTCCACTTT. The encoded protein is CASSQESYTGNSPLHF.

The chain uses TRBV18 and TRBJ1-1; D ambiguous. CDR1 and CDR2 from the germline V gene are KGHSH and LQKENI. The V end was cut by 1 base, the J end by 8 bases, with 8 bases between. The CDR3 has 12 amino acids. The CDR3, as DNA: TGTGCCAGCTCACCACGGTTAGGGGAAGCTTTCTTT. Its translation: CASSPRLGEAFF. Complete variable domain (other parts from reference TRBV18 and TRBJ1-1): NAGVMQNPRHLVRRRGQEARLRCSPMKGHSHVYWYRQLPEEGLKFMVYLQKENIIDESGMPKERFSAEFPKEGPSILRIQQVVRGDSAAYFCASSPRLGEAFFGQGTRLTVV.

The chain links TRBV5-4 to TRBJ2-5; D gene unclear. The length of the CDR3 is 15 residues. Germline lookup yields CDR1 SGHNT and CDR2 YYREEE (reference sequence). The V gene lost 1 base and the J gene lost 2 bases, with 12 bases spanning the gap. The CDR3 coding sequence is TGTGCCAGCAGCTTGCCGTCTGGCACACAAGAGACCCAGTACTTC. It yields the protein CASSLPSGTQETQYF.

The chain recombines TRBV7-2 with TRBJ2-5; 11 bases are shared with TRBD2. Trimming removed 0 bases from V and 1 base from J; junction bases left unmatched: 10. This CDR3 has 19 residues. CDR1 and CDR2 from the germline V gene are SGHTA and FQGNSA. Written as DNA, the CDR3 is TGTGCCAGCAGCTTAGCGCCGGCTAGCGGGGGGACCTCCCAAGAGACCCAGTACTTC. This translates into CASSLAPASGGTSQETQYF.

The chain uses TRBV9 and TRBJ2-1; TRBD2 aligns across 10 bases. The junction had 8 bases not matched to a gene; V was cut back by 3 bases and J by 5 bases. Germline values: CDR1 SGDLS, CDR2 YYNGEE. The CDR3 is made up of 16 amino acids. The CDR3 sequence is CASSGPSGGPDNEQFF. DNA for the CDR3: TGTGCCAGCAGCGGCCCTAGCGGGGGTCCTGACAATGAGCAGTTCTTC.

The chain has TRBV4-1 and TRBJ2-2; 8 nucleotides match TRBD1. V shed 2 bases, J shed 8 bases, and the junction held 7 bases outside the gene matches. The CDR3 extends over 15 amino acids. CDR1 and CDR2 (germline): MGHRA, YSYEKL. The CDR3 protein is CASSQSQGVAGELFF. The CDR3 DNA reads as TGCGCCAGCAGCCAATCACAGGGGGTTGCGGGGGAGCTGTTTTTT.

A word on this clone: One junction end disagrees with the germline gene, perhaps due to a read error. This chain connects TRBV12-3 or TRBV12-4 to TRBJ2-7; D is perhaps TRBD2 (6 bases). This CDR3 has 10 residues. CDR3 DNA sequence: TGTGCCAGCACCCCCCCCCGGGGGATCTTC. This gives the protein CASTPPRGIF.

This rearrangement joins TRBV18 to TRBJ1-2; D unclear. CDR1 is KGHSH and CDR2 is LQKENI in the germline V gene. This CDR3 has 12 residues. V was cut by 3 bases and J by 7 bases, with 9 bases left in between. The CDR3: CASSPPQRGYTF. CDR3 nucleotide sequence: TGTGCCAGCTCACCCCCCCAACGTGGCTACACCTTC. The full variable domain, its missing parts supplied by reference TRBV18 and TRBJ1-2, is NAGVMQNPRHLVRRRGQEARLRCSPMKGHSHVYWYRQLPEEGLKFMVYLQKENIIDESGMPKERFSAEFPKEGPSILRIQQVVRGDSAAYFCASSPPQRGYTFGSGTRLTVV.

The CDR3 loop reads CASSPIILPGQGYGYTF. CDR3 bases: TGTGCCAGCTCACCAATAATTCTTCCGGGACAGGGCTATGGCTACACCTTC. The chain carries TRBV18 and TRBJ1-2, with TRBD1 identical over 9 bases. Trimming cost V 2 bases and J 4 bases; bases outside gene matches: 11. CDR1 and CDR2 from the germline V gene are KGHSH and LQKENI. This CDR3 comprises 17 residues.

The chain couples TRBV4-2 to TRBJ1-3, with TRBD1 matching 7 bases. CDR1 is LGHNA and CDR2 is YNFKEQ in the germline V gene. CDR3 size: 14 residues. V was pared by 3 bases and J by 2 bases, with 1 base of the junction left unmatched. The DNA of the CDR3 is TGTGCCAGCAGCCAGACAGGGACTGGAAACACCATATATTTT. It specifies CASSQTGTGNTIYF.

The rearrangement uses TRBV19 and TRBJ2-7; 9 bases match TRBD1. After removal of 5 bases from V and 3 bases from J, the junction contained 5 bases not matched to a gene. This CDR3 comprises 14 residues. Per germline, CDR1 LNHDA and CDR2 SQIVND (reference sequence). CDR3 loop: CASSPGTGNYEQYF. The CDR3 coding sequence is TGTGCCAGTAGTCCCGGGACAGGGAACTACGAGCAGTACTTC.

V gene TRBV29-1 combines with J gene TRBJ2-7; 12 bases are shared with TRBD1. Germline V gives CDR1 SQVTM, CDR2 ANQGSEA. Trimming at V came to 7 bases and at J to 3 bases, leaving 10 bases not matched to a gene. The CDR3 extends over 15 amino acids. CDR3 sequence: CSAIKGTGGLYEQYF. Here the CDR3 DNA reads TGCAGCGCTATAAAAGGGACAGGGGGCCTCTACGAGCAGTACTTC.

V and J are TRBV11-1 and TRBJ2-4; weak D call: TRBD2 (5 bases). Germline CDR1 is SGHAT and CDR2 is FQDESV (reference sequence). This CDR3 has 17 amino acids. V dropped 0 bases and J dropped 5 bases, with 17 bases sitting between them. The CDR3, as DNA: TGTGCCAGCAGCTTAGCGGTATCTCTGGGCGGGCAAAACATTCAGTACTTC. The encoded protein is CASSLAVSLGGQNIQYF.

The J gene is TRBJ1-5, the V gene TRBV19; D unclear. This CDR3 has 13 residues. Trimming took 1 base from V and 8 from J, leaving 9 bases between them. Germline-derived CDR1 and CDR2 are LNHDA and SQIVND (reference sequence). Here the CDR3 DNA reads TGTGCCAGTAGTATAGGCGTAGGGAAGCCCCAGCATTTT. Its translation: CASSIGVGKPQHF.

The V gene is TRBV6-2 or TRBV6-3, the J gene TRBJ1-5; 9 bases are shared with TRBD1. J gave up 4 bases and V 6 bases, and 4 bases lay outside the gene matches. Per the germline V gene, CDR1 is MNHEY and CDR2 is SVGEGT. The CDR3 totals 14 residues. The CDR3 region is CASSFDRGNQPQHF. CDR3 nucleotide sequence: TGTGCCAGCAGCTTCGACAGGGGGAATCAGCCCCAGCATTTT.

About this clone: Other nucleotide sequences in the sample specify the same CDR3. The V gene is TRBV5-1, the J gene TRBJ2-3, with 7 bases fitting TRBD2. V was pared by 0 bases and J by 3 bases, with 1 base of the junction left unmatched. The V gene's germline CDR1 is SGHRS and CDR2 YFSETQ. The CDR3 loop spans 14 amino acids. The CDR3 bases are TGCGCCAGCAGCTTGGGGGAGGGGACAGATACGCAGTATTTT. Residues: CASSLGEGTDTQYF.

In its sample, this clone was seen many times. This chain joins TRBV7-2 and TRBJ2-1; D is unresolved. Trimming left V 1 base short and J 4 bases short, with 14 bases between. This CDR3 has 16 residues. Germline V lookup: CDR1 SGHTA, CDR2 FQGNSA. DNA of the CDR3: TGTGCCAGCAGCTTAGGGCGCTCTAAGATATACAATGAGCAGTTCTTC. Its protein product is CASSLGRSKIYNEQFF.

This clone was seen just once. The chain carries TRBV6-1 and TRBJ1-4; 7 bases match TRBD1. The CDR3 sequence is 17 residues long. V dropped 4 bases and J dropped 0; count of bases not matched to a gene: 8. From germline, CDR1 is MNHNS and CDR2 SASEGT. The CDR3 reads CASSAGTAEATNEKLFF. In nucleotides, the CDR3 is TGTGCCAGCAGTGCCGGGACAGCGGAAGCAACTAATGAAAAACTGTTTTTT.